Following are 32 T cell receptor beta chains from one sample sequenced in a study of T cell changes during pregnancy in multiple sclerosis. Produced via immunoSEQ multiplex PCR; TCRdb's table is partial and in-frame only. This sample has fewer than 85,000 clones, with 85% to 95% found just once. This sample comprised peripheral blood, obtained in the second trimester of pregnancy. These receptors all come from a female donor with multiple sclerosis, enrolled in a pregnancy study.

The chain has TRBV1 and TRBJ2-2; TRBD1, as called in the table, went unchecked against the DNA. TRBV1 is assigned pseudogene status. This CDR3 region has 20 residues. The CDR3 loop is CTSSQLRDGDRVWYTGELFF. The CDR3 DNA reads as TGCACCAGCAGCCAACTACGGGACGGGGACAGGGTGTGGTATACCGGGGAGCTGTTTTTT.

V is TRBV2 and J is TRBJ1-4; 7 bases are a match to TRBD1. The CDR3 is made up of 16 amino acids. Per the germline V gene, CDR1 is SNHLY and CDR2 is FYNNEI. Losses at the gene ends were 2 bases for V and 0 bases for J; bases not matched to a gene: 3. The CDR3 bases are TGTGCCAGCAGTGAATCAGGGGGAGCAACTAATGAAAAACTGTTTTTT. Its protein is CASSESGGATNEKLFF.

The chain combines TRBV5-6 with TRBJ2-2; the D gene is possibly TRBD2 (7 bases). Germline CDR1 is SGHDT and CDR2 is YYEEEE. The CDR3 sequence is 15 residues long. V lost 4 bases to trimming and J lost 6 bases, with 16 bases between them. The CDR3 spells CASSTARGGSGELFF. CDR3 coding DNA: TGTGCCAGCAGCACGGCTAGGGGGGGCTCCGGGGAGCTGTTTTTT.

J is TRBJ2-1 and V is TRBV11-2; D call uncertain. This CDR3 region has 14 residues. The ends were cut back, 5 bases at V and 3 bases at J, with 11 bases in the middle. Germline lookup yields CDR1 SGHAT and CDR2 FQNNGV. In DNA, the CDR3 is TGTGCCAGCAGCCCGTGGAACTACTACAATGAGCAGTTCTTC. Its translation: CASSPWNYYNEQFF.

This chain joins TRBV15 and TRBJ1-2; D gene uncertain. Trimming pared 3 bases from V and 7 bases from J, leaving 15 bases between. Germline loops: CDR1 LNHNV, CDR2 YYDKDF (reference sequence). The CDR3 totals 14 residues. CDR3: CATSRALAGSGYTF. The CDR3 region has the DNA TGTGCCACCAGCAGGGCCCTCGCGGGGAGTGGCTACACCTTC.

The chain combines TRBV12-5 with TRBJ2-2; weak D call: TRBD2 (6 bases). Per germline, CDR1 LGHNT and CDR2 FRNRAP. This CDR3 comprises 14 residues. The V end lost 6 bases, the J end lost 6 bases, and 14 bases lay between the germline ends. The CDR3 loop is CASGRFGSPGELFF. CDR3 coding DNA: TGTGCTAGTGGGCGTTTCGGGAGTCCCGGGGAGCTGTTTTTT.

This rearrangement joins TRBV19 to TRBJ2-1; 8 bases line up with TRBD1. J lost 2 bases, V lost 4 bases, and 1 base had no gene match. The germline V gene encodes CDR1 LNHDA and CDR2 SQIVND (reference sequence). This CDR3 region has 14 residues. DNA for the CDR3: TGTGCCAGTAGTAGACAGGGGCCCTACAATGAGCAGTTCTTC. It is translated as CASSRQGPYNEQFF.

CDR3 loop: CASSFVAWGELFF. CDR3 DNA: TGTGCCAGCAGTTTTGTTGCCTGGGGGGAACTGTTTTTT. V is TRBV27 and J is TRBJ1-4, with D perhaps matching TRBD1 (5 bases). In germline, CDR1 is MNHEY, CDR2 SMNVEV (reference sequence). V gave up 3 bases and J gave up 12 bases, with 14 bases separating them. CDR3 length equals 13 residues.

The chain uses TRBV5-6 and TRBJ1-4, with TRBD1 as a possible D gene (6 bases). Germline V lookup: CDR1 SGHDT, CDR2 YYEEEE. The germline V and J ends were trimmed by 1 base and 6 bases, with 10 bases remaining between them. This CDR3 has 14 residues. The CDR3, as DNA: TGTGCCAGCAGCTTGAGCAGGGGAGATGAAAAACTGTTTTTT. It yields the protein CASSLSRGDEKLFF. Complete variable domain (other parts from reference TRBV5-6 and TRBJ1-4): DAGVTQSPTHLIKTRGQQVTLRCSPKSGHDTVSWYQQALGQGPQFIFQYYEEEERQRGNFPDRFSGHQFPNYSSELNVNALLLGDSALYLCASSLSRGDEKLFFGSGTQLSVL.

The V call is TRBV4-1, the J call TRBJ2-7; the D is unclear. The CDR3 extends over 13 amino acids. Looked up from germline, CDR1 is MGHRA and CDR2 is YSYEKL. The ends were cut back, 6 bases at V and 1 base at J, with 10 bases in the middle. CDR3 sequence: CASSRGDSYEQYF. The CDR3 coding sequence is TGCGCCAGCAGTCGAGGCGATTCCTACGAGCAGTACTTC.

The chain employs TRBV9 and TRBJ1-2, with TRBD1 matching 12 bases. V gave up 3 bases and J gave up 7 bases; unmatched junction bases: 13. Germline V gives CDR1 SGDLS, CDR2 YYNGEE. This CDR3 comprises 17 residues. CDR3 nucleotide sequence: TGTGCCAGCAGCGAGAGAATACCGGGACAGGGGGCGTCTGGCTACACCTTC. Protein product: CASSERIPGQGASGYTF.

This clone appeared a single time. The chain joins TRBV27 to TRBJ2-2, with 7 nucleotides matching TRBD1. The CDR3 is 14 amino acids. V shed 6 bases and J 7 bases; nucleotides not matched to a gene: 8. Germline CDR1 reads MNHEY; CDR2 reads SMNVEV (reference sequence). This chain's CDR3 is CASSLQGIGGELFF. In nucleotides, the CDR3 is TGTGCCAGCAGCCTACAGGGGATAGGCGGGGAGCTGTTTTTT.

This clone showed up just a few times. This sequence joins TRBV10-2 and TRBJ2-2, with 7 positions matching TRBD1. Germline values: CDR1 WSHSY, CDR2 SAAADI. The V and J ends lost 6 bases and 0 bases, in that order; junction bases with no gene match: 1. This CDR3 comprises 14 residues. The CDR3 sequence: CASSDRANTGELFF. The CDR3 nucleotides read TGCGCCAGCAGCGACAGGGCGAACACCGGGGAGCTGTTTTTT.

The chain links TRBV18 to TRBJ1-2; 7 nucleotides align to TRBD1. The CDR3 sequence is 13 residues long. Germline CDR1 KGHSH, CDR2 LQKENI. The junction had 5 bases not matched to a gene; V was cut back by 6 bases and J by 4 bases. The CDR3 nucleotides read TGTGCCAGCTCTACAGACAGGGCCTATGGCTACACCTTC. This gives the protein CASSTDRAYGYTF.

The chain has TRBV2 and TRBJ2-1; D may be TRBD1 (6 bases). CDR3 length: 12 residues. The V end was cut by 6 bases, the J end by 11 bases, with 14 bases between. The germline V gene encodes CDR1 SNHLY and CDR2 FYNNEI. CDR3 sequence (DNA): TGTGCCAGCAGGTATACCGGGACAAAGCAGTTCTTC. This codes for CASRYTGTKQFF.

V gene TRBV18 combines with J gene TRBJ2-1, with 8 bases that match TRBD2. Germline V gene sequence: CDR1 KGHSH, CDR2 LQKENI. This CDR3 contains 15 residues. Trimming removed 0 bases from V and 2 bases from J; junction bases left unmatched: 0. The CDR3 is CASSPPGLAYNEQFF. Here the CDR3 DNA reads TGTGCCAGCTCACCACCGGGACTAGCCTACAATGAGCAGTTCTTC. The whole variable domain, remainder taken from reference TRBV18 and TRBJ2-1, is NAGVMQNPRHLVRRRGQEARLRCSPMKGHSHVYWYRQLPEEGLKFMVYLQKENIIDESGMPKERFSAEFPKEGPSILRIQQVVRGDSAAYFCASSPPGLAYNEQFFGPGTRLTVL.

V gene TRBV9 combines with J gene TRBJ2-5, with TRBD2 as a possible D gene (6 bases). Germline loops: CDR1 SGDLS, CDR2 YYNGEE. The CDR3 contains 15 residues. The V gene lost 0 bases and the J gene lost 4 bases, with 13 bases spanning the gap. The CDR3 DNA reads TGTGCCAGCAGCGTAGCTGGCGGGGTGGGAGAGACCCAGTACTTC. Translating gives CASSVAGGVGETQYF.

V gene TRBV7-6 combines with J gene TRBJ2-2; TRBD1 might be the D (6 bases). The CDR3 length is 18 residues. Germline V gene sequence: CDR1 SGHVS, CDR2 FNYEAQ. V was pared by 6 bases and J by 6 bases, with 26 bases between. In nucleotides, the CDR3 is TGTGCCAGCAGTCGAAACCCGGACAGTGTGGGACGACCCGGGGAGCTGTTTTTT. This gives the protein CASSRNPDSVGRPGELFF.

This chain links TRBV15 with TRBJ1-5; 8 nucleotides agree with TRBD1. CDR1 LNHNV and CDR2 YYDKDF come from the germline V gene (reference sequence). The CDR3 is made up of 12 amino acids. After removal of 5 bases from V and 11 bases from J, the junction contained 5 bases not matched to a gene. In DNA, the CDR3 is TGTGCCACCAGCGGACAGGGTACGACCCAGCATTTT. This sequence encodes CATSGQGTTQHF.

J is TRBJ2-2 and V is TRBV6-6, with 9 bases identical to TRBD1. Germline CDR1 reads MNHNY; CDR2 reads SVGAGI (reference sequence). CDR3 size: 13 residues. The junction had 3 bases not matched to a gene; V was cut back by 7 bases and J by 6 bases. The CDR3 sequence: CASNRQGAGELFF. The CDR3 DNA reads as TGTGCCAGCAATCGACAGGGGGCCGGGGAGCTGTTTTTT.

As DNA, the CDR3 is TGTGCCAGTAGTATGTGGGGGACAGAAGCTAACTATGGCTACACCTTC. It yields the protein CASSMWGTEANYGYTF. The chain joins TRBV19 to TRBJ1-2, with 7 bases aligning to TRBD1. The germline V gene encodes CDR1 LNHDA and CDR2 SQIVND (reference sequence). After removal of 3 bases from V and 0 bases from J, the junction contained 7 bases not matched to a gene. This CDR3 comprises 16 residues.

As to this clone: At one end the junction does not follow the germline gene, possibly because of a read error. V usage is TRBV19 and J usage is TRBJ2-1, with TRBD2 matching over 7 bases. CDR3 length: 15 residues. In germline, CDR1 is LNHDA, CDR2 SQIVND (reference sequence). This CDR3 is CASSIRGEWYNEQFF. The DNA of the CDR3 is TGTGCAAGTAGTATACGGGGGGAGTGGTACAATGAGCAGTTCTTC.

In this sample, this clone turned up once. The V and J genes are TRBV28 and TRBJ2-5, with 9 bases lining up with TRBD1. The CDR3 loop spans 17 amino acids. The junction had 8 bases not matched to a gene; V was cut back by 1 base and J by 2 bases. The germline V gene encodes CDR1 MDHEN and CDR2 SYDVKM. The CDR3 DNA reads as TGTGCCAGCAGTTTATACAAAGGGGACAGGGAACAAGAGACCCAGTACTTC. It specifies CASSLYKGDREQETQYF.

The chain couples TRBV27 to TRBJ1-1, with TRBD1 matching 8 bases. The V gene end was trimmed by 6 bases and the J gene end by 1 base; junction bases not matched to a gene: 4. This CDR3 contains 14 residues. The germline V gene encodes CDR1 MNHEY and CDR2 SMNVEV (reference sequence). The DNA for the CDR3 is TGTGCCAGCAGATCAGGGGGCACGAACACTGAAGCTTTCTTT. The encoded protein is CASRSGGTNTEAFF.

The chain is built from TRBV7-6 and TRBJ2-3; 9 bases agree with TRBD1. The V and J ends lost 11 bases and 6 bases, in that order; junction bases with no gene match: 24. The germline V gene encodes CDR1 SGHVS and CDR2 FNYEAQ. CDR3 length equals 18 residues. The CDR3 loop is CAPGQDRGFKFRKDTQYF. DNA of the CDR3: TGTGCCCCCGGTCAGGACAGGGGTTTTAAGTTCAGGAAGGATACGCAGTATTTT.

This clone was recorded only once. The J gene is TRBJ2-2, the V gene TRBV13; D may be TRBD1 (6 bases). The germline V gene encodes CDR1 PRHDT and CDR2 FYEKMQ (reference sequence). The CDR3 spans 14 residues. Trimming took 5 bases from V and 5 from J, leaving 12 bases between them. The CDR3 nucleotides read TGTGCCAGCAGCCTGGGCCAGGGGACCGGGGAGCTGTTTTTT. Translated, it gives CASSLGQGTGELFF.

The chain is built from TRBV10-1 and TRBJ1-2; maybe TRBD1 (5 bases). This CDR3 has 12 residues. Germline lookup yields CDR1 WNHNN and CDR2 SYGVQD (reference sequence). Trimming cost V 7 bases and J 6 bases, with 12 bases left between them. The CDR3 region has the DNA TGCGCCAGCACAAGGGGTCTTCATGGCTACACCTTC. Residues: CASTRGLHGYTF.

The rearrangement links TRBV19 to TRBJ2-7; 12 bases map to TRBD1. V dropped 3 bases and J dropped 7; count of bases not matched to a gene: 4. From germline, CDR1 is LNHDA and CDR2 SQIVND (reference sequence). The CDR3 is made up of 14 amino acids. The CDR3 here is CASSIGTGGLEQYF. The CDR3 nucleotides read TGTGCCAGTAGTATCGGGACAGGGGGCTTAGAGCAGTACTTC.

DNA for the CDR3: TGTGCCAGCCTAGCAACTAATGAAAAACTGTTTTTT. It is translated as CASLATNEKLFF. The J gene is TRBJ1-4, the V gene TRBV19; D remains unclear. Looked up from germline, CDR1 is LNHDA and CDR2 is SQIVND (reference sequence). Trimming left V 9 bases short and J 0 bases short, with 5 bases between. This CDR3 spans 12 amino acids.

The V gene is TRBV13, the J gene TRBJ2-5; 11 nucleotides line up with TRBD1. CDR1 and CDR2 from the germline V gene are PRHDT and FYEKMQ (reference sequence). This CDR3 spans 15 amino acids. Trimming cost V 4 bases and J 3 bases; bases outside gene matches: 4. The CDR3 region is CASSSRTGGEETQYF. Here the CDR3 DNA reads TGTGCCAGCAGCTCAAGGACAGGGGGCGAAGAGACCCAGTACTTC.

The table lists this clone with a count of one. This chain joins TRBV9 and TRBJ2-1; D might be TRBD2 (7 bases). The germline V gene encodes CDR1 SGDLS and CDR2 YYNGEE. This CDR3 is 16 amino acids long. Trimming shortened V by 0 bases and J by 8 bases, and 18 bases separated the two germline ends. The CDR3 here is CASSVAKRGGGDEQFF. The CDR3 DNA sequence: TGTGCCAGCAGCGTAGCTAAGCGGGGCGGGGGCGATGAGCAGTTCTTC.

CDR3 nucleotides: TGTGCCAGCAGCCTTTTCGGGGACTATGGCTACACCTTC. The encoded protein is CASSLFGDYGYTF. The chain employs TRBV5-6 and TRBJ1-2; no clear D. V gave up 4 bases and J gave up 3 bases, with 10 bases separating them. The CDR3 sequence is 13 residues long. Germline V lookup: CDR1 SGHDT, CDR2 YYEEEE.